This passage covers 28 T cell receptor beta chains from one sample sequenced in a study of blood T cell repertoires in COVID-19. Repertoires were generated with immunoSEQ multiplex PCR, while TCRdb's copy carries only in-frame clones and drops some. This sample yields some 250,000 clones, of which over 75% are seen a single time; about 0.8% belongs to the top ten. Sequencing input: peripheral blood. The receptors shown here come from a woman aged 30 to 39 with acute or convalescent COVID-19.

The rearrangement links TRBV18 to TRBJ1-4, with D perhaps TRBD1 (5 bases). The V and J ends lost 4 bases and 3 bases respectively, with 12 bases between them. This CDR3 region has 15 residues. Germline V lookup: CDR1 KGHSH, CDR2 LQKENI. CDR3 coding DNA: TGTGCCAGCTCACGTAGGGGCCCCCCTAATGAAAAACTGTTTTTT. Residues: CASSRRGPPNEKLFF.

This rearrangement joins TRBV5-4 to TRBJ1-1; 9 positions agree with TRBD1. Germline V gene sequence: CDR1 SGHNT, CDR2 YYREEE (reference sequence). CDR3 length: 14 amino acids. With 3 bases clipped from V and 1 base from J, the junction kept 1 base outside the gene matches. CDR3 region: CASSWGQGNTEAFF. The CDR3 DNA reads as TGTGCCAGCAGCTGGGGACAGGGGAACACTGAAGCTTTCTTT.

CDR3 coding DNA: TGTGCCTGGAGGGGGGGTTCTAAGCGGGACTCCTACGAGCAGTACTTC. Amino acid sequence: CAWRGGSKRDSYEQYF. The V and J genes are TRBV30 and TRBJ2-7, with TRBD2 matching over 7 bases. The CDR3 extends over 16 amino acids. The germline V gene encodes CDR1 GTSNPN and CDR2 SVGIG (reference sequence). J lost 0 bases, V lost 3 bases, and 11 bases had no gene match.

V usage is TRBV29-1 and J usage is TRBJ2-1, with a possible D match to TRBD2 (5 bases). This CDR3 has 15 amino acids. From germline, CDR1 is SQVTM and CDR2 ANQGSEA. The germline V and J ends were trimmed by 0 bases and 2 bases, with 11 bases remaining between them. In nucleotides, the CDR3 is TGCAGCGTTGAAGACACAGCCGGGGCCTACAATGAGCAGTTCTTC. This sequence encodes CSVEDTAGAYNEQFF.

The DNA for the CDR3 is TGTGCCGCTTTTCCCCAGAATTTAGCGGGAGTCACAGATACGCAGTATTTT. Encoded protein: CAAFPQNLAGVTDTQYF. This chain links TRBV27 with TRBJ2-3; TRBD2 matches 9 bases. This CDR3 spans 17 amino acids. Trimming cost V 11 bases and J 2 bases; bases outside gene matches: 17. Germline V gene data show CDR1 as MNHEY and CDR2 as SMNVEV (reference sequence).

The chain is built from TRBV21-1 and TRBJ2-5; the table names TRBD1, a call not compared with the DNA. TRBV21-1 is recorded as a pseudogene. This CDR3 has 19 amino acids. This CDR3 is CASSKDRGQGFLGQETQYF. CDR3 DNA: TGTGCCAGCAGCAAAGACAGGGGGCAGGGGTTTTTGGGCCAAGAGACCCAGTACTTC.

V gene TRBV29-1 combines with J gene TRBJ1-4; D gene unclear. This CDR3 has 13 amino acids. Germline V CDR1 and CDR2: SQVTM, ANQGSEA. V was clipped by 3 bases and J by 8 bases, with 13 bases between them. CDR3 amino acids: CSVDIGEREKLFF. CDR3 DNA sequence: TGCAGCGTTGATATCGGGGAACGCGAAAAACTGTTTTTT. Together with reference TRBV29-1 and TRBJ1-4, the CDR3 gives the full variable domain: SAVISQKPSRDICQRGTSLTIQCQVDSQVTMMFWYRQQPGQSLTLIATANQGSEATYESGFVIDKFPISRPNLTFSTLTVSNMSPEDSSIYLCSVDIGEREKLFFGSGTQLSVL.

The chain has TRBV5-4 and TRBJ2-7, with D tentatively TRBD2 (5 bases). V was trimmed by 2 bases and J by 2 bases, leaving 14 bases between them. Germline V lookup: CDR1 SGHNT, CDR2 YYREEE (reference sequence). CDR3 length: 15 residues. CDR3 nucleotide sequence: TGTGCCAGCAGCTTTTCCCTCGGAGGCGCCTACGAGCAGTACTTC. Protein: CASSFSLGGAYEQYF.

The genes are TRBV29-1 and TRBJ2-7; D is perhaps TRBD1 (7 bases). The CDR3 has 16 amino acids. Germline CDR1 is SQVTM and CDR2 is ANQGSEA. The ends were cut back, 0 bases at V and 0 bases at J, with 15 bases in the middle. CDR3 in DNA: TGCAGCGTTGAAGATCCAGGGGGGAGGAGCTCCTACGAGCAGTACTTC. The encoded protein is CSVEDPGGRSSYEQYF.

V gene TRBV21-1 combines with J gene TRBJ2-2; the D call of TRBD2 is as the table states it, not checked on the DNA. TRBV21-1 corresponds to a pseudogene. The CDR3 has 17 amino acids. The CDR3 region is CASSKVQREDPKGELFF. CDR3 DNA: TGTGCCAGCAGCAAAGTTCAGCGGGAGGACCCCAAAGGGGAGCTGTTTTTT.

The rearrangement uses TRBV20-1 and TRBJ2-7, with 8 bases aligning to TRBD1. The junction had 10 bases not matched to a gene; V was cut back by 3 bases and J by 3 bases. There are 15 residues in the CDR3. The germline gives CDR1 DFQATT, CDR2 SNEGSKA (reference sequence). CDR3 protein: CSASGPGQAYYEQYF. The CDR3 region has the DNA TGCAGTGCTAGTGGCCCGGGACAGGCTTACTACGAGCAGTACTTC.

This rearrangement joins TRBV6-5 to TRBJ2-2, with 8 bases identical to TRBD1. The CDR3 contains 15 residues. Trimming removed 6 bases from V and 1 base from J; junction bases left unmatched: 4. Per germline, CDR1 MNHEY and CDR2 SVGAGI. The CDR3 DNA reads TGTGCCAGCAGGAGCGGACAGGGGAACACCGGGGAGCTGTTTTTT. Amino acids: CASRSGQGNTGELFF.

V gene TRBV3-1 (or the pseudogene TRBV3-2) combines with J gene TRBJ1-1; D is unclear. CDR3 length: 14 amino acids. CDR1 LGHDT and CDR2 YNNKEL come from the germline V gene (reference sequence). V was shortened by 1 base and J by 1 base, with 7 bases between the two germline ends. In DNA, the CDR3 is TGTGCCAGCAGCCAAGGGTGGCAGAACACTGAAGCTTTCTTT. Encoded protein: CASSQGWQNTEAFF.

The gene calls are TRBV5-1 and TRBJ2-1, with D possibly TRBD1 on 5 matching bases. CDR1 and CDR2 from the germline V gene are SGHRS and YFSETQ. The CDR3 is 14 amino acids. The ends were cut back, 2 bases at V and 0 bases at J, with 6 bases in the middle. CDR3 nucleotides: TGCGCCAGCAGCTTTGACAGCTCCTACAATGAGCAGTTCTTC. Its protein product is CASSFDSSYNEQFF.

The chain couples TRBV4-2 to TRBJ2-2; 8 bases line up with TRBD2. The V gene end was trimmed by 0 bases and the J gene end by 1 base; junction bases not matched to a gene: 4. CDR1 and CDR2 (germline): LGHNA, YNFKEQ. The CDR3 sequence is 17 residues long. The CDR3 protein is CASSQDRAGGNTGELFF. The CDR3 DNA reads as TGTGCCAGCAGCCAAGATCGCGCGGGAGGGAACACCGGGGAGCTGTTTTTT.

V and J are TRBV19 and TRBJ1-3; D unresolved. V was trimmed by 4 bases and J by 0 bases, leaving 7 bases between them. The CDR3 length is 14 residues. The germline V gene encodes CDR1 LNHDA and CDR2 SQIVND (reference sequence). The CDR3 nucleotides are TGTGCCAGTAGTAACGGCGGCTCTGGAAACACCATATATTTT. It specifies CASSNGGSGNTIYF.

A note on this clone: The sample holds other DNA sequences that translate to the same CDR3. This rearrangement joins TRBV10-3 to TRBJ1-2; D perhaps matches TRBD1 (6 bases). CDR1 ENHRY and CDR2 SYGVKD come from the germline V gene. There are 13 residues in the CDR3. Deletions cut 5 bases from V and 8 bases from J, with 15 bases between. CDR3 sequence: CAISRGGAGGYTF. The CDR3 DNA follows: TGTGCCATCAGTAGGGGGGGCGCGGGGGGCTACACCTTC.

The rearrangement links TRBV14 to TRBJ2-2, with 10 bases that match TRBD2. This CDR3 has 15 amino acids. With 5 bases clipped from V and 7 bases from J, the junction kept 7 bases outside the gene matches. Germline CDR1 SGHDN, CDR2 FVKESK. As DNA, the CDR3 is TGTGCCAGCAGCACGATAGCGGGAGGCATCGGGGAGCTGTTTTTT. Translating it yields CASSTIAGGIGELFF.

V usage is TRBV9 and J usage is TRBJ2-7; TRBD2 matches at 7 bases. The CDR3 extends over 14 amino acids. V trimming: 4 bases; J trimming: 0 bases; junction bases outside the gene matches: 4. CDR1 SGDLS and CDR2 YYNGEE come from the germline V gene. Written as DNA, the CDR3 is TGTGCCAGCAGCATTAGCGGGCTCTCCTACGAGCAGTACTTC. As protein: CASSISGLSYEQYF.

For the CDR3, the DNA is TGTGCCAGCAGCCGCGTTCGGGGTAGCTCCTACAATGAGCAGTTCTTC. Its protein is CASSRVRGSSYNEQFF. The chain has TRBV3-1 (or the pseudogene TRBV3-2) and TRBJ2-1; tentative D call: TRBD2 (5 bases). The CDR3 runs to 16 residues. The ends were cut back, 4 bases at V and 0 bases at J, with 13 bases in the middle. The germline V gene encodes CDR1 LGHDT and CDR2 YNNKEL (reference sequence).

V gene TRBV5-6 combines with J gene TRBJ2-5; a possible D gene is TRBD2 (5 bases). The V gene's germline CDR1 is SGHDT and CDR2 YYEEEE. This CDR3 has 16 amino acids. V was cut by 1 base and J by 4 bases, with 17 bases left in between. DNA of the CDR3: TGTGCCAGCAGCTTGCCTACAGCGAGGGTGGGAGAGACCCAGTACTTC. This gives the protein CASSLPTARVGETQYF.

This clone was recorded once. The rearrangement uses TRBV3-1 (or the pseudogene TRBV3-2) and TRBJ1-1; possible D gene TRBD1, 6 bases. This CDR3 region has 15 residues. The V end lost 1 base, the J end lost 2 bases, and 11 bases lay between the germline ends. Germline-derived CDR1 and CDR2 are LGHDT and YNNKEL (reference sequence). The CDR3, as DNA: TGTGCCAGCAGCCAAGGTACAGGGACAAACACTGAAGCTTTCTTT. It specifies CASSQGTGTNTEAFF.

V usage is TRBV5-1 and J usage is TRBJ2-2, with D possibly being TRBD2 (6 bases). The CDR3 consists of 16 residues. V was pared by 1 base and J by 6 bases, with 16 bases between. Germline V gene lookup returns CDR1 SGHRS and CDR2 YFSETQ. The DNA for the CDR3 is TGCGCCAGCAGCTTGAATGCGGGGCCTGGGGCCGGGGAGCTGTTTTTT. Residues: CASSLNAGPGAGELFF.

The V call is TRBV9, the J call TRBJ2-1; D may be TRBD2 (6 bases). The V end lost 0 bases, the J end lost 7 bases, and 14 bases lay between the germline ends. Germline values: CDR1 SGDLS, CDR2 YYNGEE. The CDR3 contains 15 residues. Here the CDR3 reads CASSVAGLAHNEQFF. The CDR3 DNA is TGTGCCAGCAGCGTAGCGGGACTCGCCCATAATGAGCAGTTCTTC.

This chain connects TRBV4-1 to TRBJ2-3, with D possibly matching TRBD2 (5 bases). The V end lost 0 bases, the J end lost 5 bases, and 15 bases lay between the germline ends. The CDR3 loop spans 16 amino acids. Germline CDR1 MGHRA, CDR2 YSYEKL. CDR3 DNA sequence: TGCGCCAGCAGCCAAGATCCGTTCGGGGTTGGAGATACGCAGTATTTT. This codes for CASSQDPFGVGDTQYF.

This clone was seen only once. The chain employs TRBV7-9 and TRBJ2-1; 10 bases map to TRBD2. The V segment lost 5 bases and the J segment 7 bases; nucleotides outside the gene matches: 8. Per germline, CDR1 SEHNR and CDR2 FQNEAQ (reference sequence). This CDR3 is built from 15 residues. In DNA, the CDR3 is TGTGCCAGCAGCCTGGGCACTAGCGGGATTAATGAGCAGTTCTTC. It specifies CASSLGTSGINEQFF.

In its sample, this clone was seen many times. V gene TRBV5-6 combines with J gene TRBJ1-1, with unresolved D. Germline V gives CDR1 SGHDT, CDR2 YYEEEE. Between the trimmed V and J ends, which lost 1 base and 1 base, there was a span of 8 bases. This CDR3 is 14 amino acids long. The chain's CDR3 is CASSLTGRNTEAFF. The CDR3 DNA sequence: TGTGCCAGCAGCTTGACTGGTCGGAACACTGAAGCTTTCTTT.

The V gene is TRBV19, the J gene TRBJ1-2; 9 nucleotides line up with TRBD1. The CDR3 sequence is 17 residues long. Germline V gene sequence: CDR1 LNHDA, CDR2 SQIVND (reference sequence). V shed 1 base and J 7 bases; nucleotides not matched to a gene: 13. CDR3 DNA sequence: TGTGCCAGTAGTATAGCACAGGGGGGACAGGGAAGAAGTGGCTACACCTTC. This translates into CASSIAQGGQGRSGYTF.